The text below deals with one T cell receptor (beta chain). Normal lung was taken at the farthest possible site, at least 3 cm from tumour. Germline V gives CDR1 SGHTS, CDR2 YDEGEE. CDR3 length equals 15 residues. Trimming cost V 4 bases and J 2 bases, with 15 bases left between them. Some clones are missing from TCRdb's copy, which holds only in-frame ones; the method was immunoSEQ multiplex PCR. Among about 16,000 clones listed, 75% to 85% were seen once. This specimen belongs to a study of immune cell composition in non-small cell lung cancer. Across the whole study: Tumours were mainly lung adenocarcinoma or squamous cell carcinoma.

In addition, the sample was reused for a study of CD4 T cells in lung cancer.

This chain connects TRBV5-8 to TRBJ1-1; maybe TRBD1 (5 bases). The sample comprised non-adjacent lung tissue. This TCR was recovered from a human donor with non-small cell lung cancer. The CDR3: CASSHVQEDNTEAFF. The CDR3, as DNA: TGTGCCAGCAGCCATGTACAGGAGGACAACACTGAAGCTTTCTTT.